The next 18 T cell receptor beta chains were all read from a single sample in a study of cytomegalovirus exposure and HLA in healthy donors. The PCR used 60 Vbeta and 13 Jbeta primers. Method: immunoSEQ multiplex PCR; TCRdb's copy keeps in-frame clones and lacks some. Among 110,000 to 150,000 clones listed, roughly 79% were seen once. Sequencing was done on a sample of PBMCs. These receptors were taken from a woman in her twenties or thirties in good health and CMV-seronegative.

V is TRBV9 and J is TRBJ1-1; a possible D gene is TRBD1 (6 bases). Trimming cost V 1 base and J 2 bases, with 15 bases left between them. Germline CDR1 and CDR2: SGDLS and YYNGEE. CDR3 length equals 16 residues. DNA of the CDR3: TGTGCCAGCAGCGTAAGTGGACAGAACGATAACACTGAAGCTTTCTTT. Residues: CASSVSGQNDNTEAFF.

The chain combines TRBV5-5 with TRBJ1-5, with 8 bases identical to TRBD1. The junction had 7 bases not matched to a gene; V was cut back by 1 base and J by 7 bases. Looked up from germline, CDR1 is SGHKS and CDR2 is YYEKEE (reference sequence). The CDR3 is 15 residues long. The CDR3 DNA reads TGTGCCAGCAGCTTGTGGCAGGGGGCAGACCAGCCCCAGCATTTT. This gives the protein CASSLWQGADQPQHF.

The CDR3 DNA reads as TGTGCCAGCAGCAGACGGGACAGGGGCCCTGAAGAGACCCAGTACTTC. Its translation is CASSRRDRGPEETQYF. The genes are TRBV2 and TRBJ2-5, with 10 bases that match TRBD1. The CDR3 covers 16 residues. With V trimmed by 6 bases and J by 3 bases, 10 bases remained unmatched. Germline-derived CDR1 and CDR2 are SNHLY and FYNNEI.

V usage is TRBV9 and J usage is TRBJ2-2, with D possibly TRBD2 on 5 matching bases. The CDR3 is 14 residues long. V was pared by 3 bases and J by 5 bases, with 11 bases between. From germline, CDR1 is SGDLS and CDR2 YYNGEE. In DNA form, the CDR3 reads TGTGCCAGCAGCGGGCCCCCGGGAACCGGGGAGCTGTTTTTT. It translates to CASSGPPGTGELFF.

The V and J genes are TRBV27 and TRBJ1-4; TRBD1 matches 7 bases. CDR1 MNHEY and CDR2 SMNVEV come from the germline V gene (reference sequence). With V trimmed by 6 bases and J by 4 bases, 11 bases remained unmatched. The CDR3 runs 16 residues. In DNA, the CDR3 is TGTGCCAGCAGCCAGGGGGATGGGGGCGATAATGAAAAACTGTTTTTT. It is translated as CASSQGDGGDNEKLFF.

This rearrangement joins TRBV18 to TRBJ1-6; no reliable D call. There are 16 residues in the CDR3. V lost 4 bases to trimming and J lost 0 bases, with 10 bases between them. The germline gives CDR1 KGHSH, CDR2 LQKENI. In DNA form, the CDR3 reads TGTGCCAGCTCACAGACTGCGAGCTCCTATAATTCACCCCTCCACTTT. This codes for CASSQTASSYNSPLHF.

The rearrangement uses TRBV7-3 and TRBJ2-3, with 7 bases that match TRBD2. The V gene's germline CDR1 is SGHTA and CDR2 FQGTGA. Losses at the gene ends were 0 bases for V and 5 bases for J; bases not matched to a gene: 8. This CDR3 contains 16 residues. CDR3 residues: CASSLTRDPGGDTQYF. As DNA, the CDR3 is TGTGCCAGCAGCTTAACCCGGGACCCGGGGGGAGATACGCAGTATTTT.

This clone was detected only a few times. DNA for the CDR3: TGTGCCAGCAGTTTAACTAGCGGGATTGCCTACGAGCAGTACTTC. This sequence encodes CASSLTSGIAYEQYF. The V gene is TRBV27, the J gene TRBJ2-7; 10 bases match TRBD2. The CDR3 totals 15 residues. The V and J ends lost 2 bases and 2 bases, in that order; junction bases with no gene match: 3. Germline CDR1 reads MNHEY; CDR2 reads SMNVEV (reference sequence).

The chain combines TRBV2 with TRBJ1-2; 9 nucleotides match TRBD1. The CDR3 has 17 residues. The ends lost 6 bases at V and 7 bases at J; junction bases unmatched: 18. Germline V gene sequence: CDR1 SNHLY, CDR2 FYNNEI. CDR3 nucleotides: TGTGCCAGCAGAGCAACTCTCAGCGGACAGGGGCGGGCTGGCTACACCTTC. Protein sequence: CASRATLSGQGRAGYTF.

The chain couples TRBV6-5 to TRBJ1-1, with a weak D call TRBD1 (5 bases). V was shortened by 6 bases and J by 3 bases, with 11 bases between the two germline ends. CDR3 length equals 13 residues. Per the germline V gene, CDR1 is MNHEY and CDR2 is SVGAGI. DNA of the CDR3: TGTGCCAGCAGACCGACAGACTACACTGAAGCTTTCTTT. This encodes CASRPTDYTEAFF.

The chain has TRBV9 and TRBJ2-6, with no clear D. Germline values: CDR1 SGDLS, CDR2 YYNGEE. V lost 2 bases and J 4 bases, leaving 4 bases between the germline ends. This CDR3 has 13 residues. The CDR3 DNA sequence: TGTGCCAGCAGCGTCGTCGGGGCCAACGTCCTGACTTTC. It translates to CASSVVGANVLTF.

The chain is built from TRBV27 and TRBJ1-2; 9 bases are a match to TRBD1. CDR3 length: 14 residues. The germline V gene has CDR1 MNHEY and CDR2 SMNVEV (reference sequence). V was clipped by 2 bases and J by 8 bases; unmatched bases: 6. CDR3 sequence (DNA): TGTGCCAGCAGTTTAGGGACAGGGCTGGGCGGCTACACCTTC. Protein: CASSLGTGLGGYTF.

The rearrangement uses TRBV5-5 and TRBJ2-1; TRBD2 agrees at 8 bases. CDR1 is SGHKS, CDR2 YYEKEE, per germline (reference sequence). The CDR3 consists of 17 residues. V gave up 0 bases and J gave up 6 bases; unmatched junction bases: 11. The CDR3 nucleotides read TGTGCCAGCAGCTTGGCCCCTCTAGCGGGTGGGGGCAATGAGCAGTTCTTC. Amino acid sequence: CASSLAPLAGGGNEQFF.

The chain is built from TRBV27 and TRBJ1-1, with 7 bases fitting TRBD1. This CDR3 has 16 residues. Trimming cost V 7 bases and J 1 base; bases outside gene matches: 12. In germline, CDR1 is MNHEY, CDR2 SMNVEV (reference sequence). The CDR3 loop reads CASTDRQGVRNTEAFF. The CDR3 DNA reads TGTGCCAGCACCGATCGACAGGGTGTGAGGAACACTGAAGCTTTCTTT.

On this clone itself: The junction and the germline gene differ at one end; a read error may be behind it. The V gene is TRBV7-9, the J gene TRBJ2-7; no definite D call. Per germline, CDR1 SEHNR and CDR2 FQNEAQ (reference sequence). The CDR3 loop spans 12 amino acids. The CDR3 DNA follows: TGTTCCAGCAGCTTCGCAGGCCACGAGCAGTACTTC. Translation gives CSSSFAGHEQYF.

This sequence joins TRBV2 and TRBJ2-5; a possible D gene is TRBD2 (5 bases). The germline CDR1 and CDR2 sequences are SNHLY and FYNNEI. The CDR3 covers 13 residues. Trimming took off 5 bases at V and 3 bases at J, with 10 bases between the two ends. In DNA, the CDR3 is TGTGCCAGCAGTCCGGACTTGAAAGAGACCCAGTACTTC. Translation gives CASSPDLKETQYF.

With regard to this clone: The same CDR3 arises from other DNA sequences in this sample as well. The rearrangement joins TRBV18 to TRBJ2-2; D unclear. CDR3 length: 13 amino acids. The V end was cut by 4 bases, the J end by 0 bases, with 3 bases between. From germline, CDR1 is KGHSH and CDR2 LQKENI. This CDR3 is CASSLANTGELFF. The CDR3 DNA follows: TGTGCCAGCTCACTAGCGAACACCGGGGAGCTGTTTTTT.

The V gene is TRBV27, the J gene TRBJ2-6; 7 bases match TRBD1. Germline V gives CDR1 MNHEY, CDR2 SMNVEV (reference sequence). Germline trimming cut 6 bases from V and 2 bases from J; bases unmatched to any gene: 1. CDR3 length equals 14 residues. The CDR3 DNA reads TGTGCCAGCAGCGACAGGGCTGGGGCCAACGTCCTGACTTTC. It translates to CASSDRAGANVLTF.